This T cell receptor (beta chain) was profiled in a study of T-cell memory formation after mild COVID-19. Study observations and caveats: CD4+ contracting clones were found mainly in CM and EM, and CD8+ ones in EMRA. Cross-reactive memory seemingly joined, as some responding clones were found in pre-infection memory.

CDR1 SGHRS and CDR2 YFSETQ come from the germline V gene. The CDR3 length is 15 residues. V was shortened by 0 bases and J by 6 bases, with 16 bases between the two germline ends. From the 5' RACE reads, TCRdb called clonotypes with MiXCR, one entry per CDR3 protein. This table has about 500,000 distinct CDR3 sequences, roughly 21% appearing once. Only a few counts were recorded for this clonotype. The antigen remains unidentified. Sequencing used PBMCs or a T cell subset sorted from them (not recorded which). The sequence came from an adult woman who had mild COVID-19 (a few samples of this study predate the infection). Cell type and time point are not known. This chain links TRBV5-1 with TRBJ2-7, with D perhaps matching TRBD2 (6 bases). The CDR3 reads CASSLGDSWKGEQYF. CDR3 DNA sequence: TGCGCCAGCAGCTTGGGGGACTCCTGGAAGGGCGAGCAGTACTTC.